A single sample is the source of the 11 T cell receptor beta chains below, sequenced in a study of T cell repertoires in cytomegalovirus infection. A single record per CDR3 protein comes from TCRdb applying MiXCR to the reads. The sample lists some 130,000 distinct CDR3 sequences, around 30% occurring once. These TCRs are of unknown antigen specificity. This specimen was CD8+ T cells from cultured PBMCs, taken from culture after CMV antigen stimulation. These receptors all stem from a human donor in good health (CMV status not recorded). Some clones in this sample may be carry-over from other donors' samples.

This clonotype was observed a handful of times. This chain connects TRBV27 to TRBJ1-5; D unclear. The V and J ends lost 0 bases and 2 bases respectively, with 14 bases between them. Looked up from germline, CDR1 is MNHEY and CDR2 is SMNVEV (reference sequence). This CDR3 is 17 amino acids long. This CDR3 reads CASSLSPPGDGNQPQHF. For the CDR3, the DNA is TGTGCCAGCAGTTTATCACCTCCGGGAGATGGCAATCAGCCCCAGCATTTT.

There are many counts of this clonotype. V usage is TRBV5-4 and J usage is TRBJ1-1; D ambiguous. Germline V gives CDR1 SGHNT, CDR2 YYREEE (reference sequence). CDR3 length: 14 amino acids. Deletions cut 2 bases from V and 6 bases from J, with 14 bases between. The CDR3 bases are TGTGCCAGCAGCTTTTCCCCGGTGGGCGCTGAAGCTTTCTTT. Its protein is CASSFSPVGAEAFF.

This clonotype was seen more than once but under ten times. A junction end diverges from the germline sequence, so it may reflect a read error. The chain joins TRBV28 to TRBJ2-1; tentatively, D is TRBD2 (6 bases). Germline CDR1 and CDR2: MDHEN and SYDVKM. This CDR3 region has 15 residues. CDR3 sequence reads: CASSLWGDSYNEQFF. CDR3 sequence (DNA): TGTGCCAGCAGCTTATGGGGGGATTCCTACAATGAGCAGTTCTTC.

This clonotype has a handful of counts. The chain combines TRBV7-3 with TRBJ2-1, with 7 bases matching TRBD2. V dropped 2 bases and J dropped 4; count of bases not matched to a gene: 5. From germline, CDR1 is SGHTA and CDR2 FQGTGA. The length of the CDR3 is 15 residues. The CDR3: CASSLEGGGYNEQFF. The CDR3 DNA reads as TGTGCCAGCAGCTTAGAGGGCGGGGGATACAATGAGCAGTTCTTC.

The gene calls are TRBV6-5 and TRBJ2-7; D could derive from TRBD1 or TRBD2 (6 bases each). In germline, CDR1 is MNHEY, CDR2 SVGAGI. CDR3 length: 16 residues. V lost 6 bases, J lost 1 base, and 19 bases lay in between. The CDR3 reads CASSPTEGGLSYEQYF. CDR3 nucleotides: TGTGCCAGCAGCCCGACTGAGGGGGGACTTTCCTACGAGCAGTACTTC.

The chain recombines TRBV12-3 or TRBV12-4 with TRBJ2-7; D remains unclear. Trimming removed 5 bases from V and 5 bases from J, with 10 bases in between. CDR3 length equals 12 residues. The CDR3 DNA sequence: TGTGCCAGCAGTCCGGACCTCCACGAGCAGTACTTC. As protein: CASSPDLHEQYF.

This clonotype appeared a few times. The chain has TRBV7-9 and TRBJ1-1, with D possibly being TRBD1 (6 bases). This CDR3 has 14 residues. Germline CDR1 is SEHNR and CDR2 is FQNEAQ (reference sequence). Trimming pared 5 bases from V and 11 bases from J, leaving 21 bases between. CDR3 loop: CASSPGPAERGAFF. For the CDR3, the DNA is TGTGCCAGCAGCCCCGGACCGGCAGAAAGGGGGGCTTTCTTT.

The table lists this clonotype with a count of one. The chain is built from TRBV19 and TRBJ2-5; the D is unclear. The V and J ends lost 3 bases and 2 bases respectively, with 13 bases between them. Germline V gene sequence: CDR1 LNHDA, CDR2 SQIVND (reference sequence). The CDR3 loop spans 15 amino acids. DNA for the CDR3: TGTGCCAGTAGTATGGGCTCGCTCCCTCAAGAGACCCAGTACTTC. Protein product: CASSMGSLPQETQYF.

The V call is TRBV5-5, the J call TRBJ2-7, with D uncertain. The CDR3 runs 12 residues. The germline CDR1 and CDR2 sequences are SGHKS and YYEKEE (reference sequence). Trimming removed 4 bases at V and 6 bases at J, with 11 bases between. CDR3 in DNA: TGTGCCAGCAGCCCCACTCATAGCGAGCAGTACTTC. The encoded protein is CASSPTHSEQYF.

This clonotype appeared many times. The DNA for the CDR3 is TGTGCCAGCAGCTTAGATGGGGCGGAGGCTGAAGCTTTCTTT. Its protein product is CASSLDGAEAEAFF. The gene calls are TRBV11-2 and TRBJ1-1, with a tentative D call TRBD1 (5 bases). V was shortened by 0 bases and J by 6 bases, with 11 bases between the two germline ends. Germline V gene data show CDR1 as SGHAT and CDR2 as FQNNGV. CDR3 length: 14 residues.

The chain uses TRBV7-8 and TRBJ1-1, with D uncertain. Germline values: CDR1 SGHVS, CDR2 FQNEAQ. V lost 8 bases to trimming and J lost 1 base, with 17 bases between them. The CDR3 spans 15 residues. This CDR3 reads CASALQSPGNTEAFF. The CDR3, as DNA: TGTGCCAGCGCCCTCCAGTCCCCCGGGAACACTGAAGCTTTCTTT.